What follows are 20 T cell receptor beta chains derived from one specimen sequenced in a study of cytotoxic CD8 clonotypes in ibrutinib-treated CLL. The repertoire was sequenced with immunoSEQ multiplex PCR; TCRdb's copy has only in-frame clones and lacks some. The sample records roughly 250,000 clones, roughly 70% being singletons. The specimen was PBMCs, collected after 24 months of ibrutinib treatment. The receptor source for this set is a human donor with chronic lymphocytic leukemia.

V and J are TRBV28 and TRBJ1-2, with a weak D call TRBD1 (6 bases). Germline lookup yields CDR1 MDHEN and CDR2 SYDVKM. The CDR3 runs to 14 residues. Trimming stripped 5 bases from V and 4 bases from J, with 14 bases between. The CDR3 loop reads CASSVQGVSYGYTF. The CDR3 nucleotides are TGTGCCAGCAGTGTACAGGGAGTAAGCTATGGCTACACCTTC.

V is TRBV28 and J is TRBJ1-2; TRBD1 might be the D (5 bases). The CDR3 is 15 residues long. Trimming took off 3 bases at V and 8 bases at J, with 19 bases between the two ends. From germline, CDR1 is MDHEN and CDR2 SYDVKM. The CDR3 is CASSFPTTVEGGYTF. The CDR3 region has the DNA TGTGCCAGCAGTTTCCCTACGACAGTTGAGGGGGGCTACACCTTC.

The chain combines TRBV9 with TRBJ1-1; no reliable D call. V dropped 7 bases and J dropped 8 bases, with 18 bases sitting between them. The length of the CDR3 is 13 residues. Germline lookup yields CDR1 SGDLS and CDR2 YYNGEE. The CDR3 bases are TGTGCCAGCTCTCAGGACGCGGGATCAGAAGCTTTCTTT. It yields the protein CASSQDAGSEAFF. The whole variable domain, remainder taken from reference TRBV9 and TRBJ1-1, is DSGVTQTPKHLITATGQRVTLRCSPRSGDLSVYWYQQSLDQGLQFLIQYYNGEERAKGNILERFSAQQFPDLHSELNLSSLELGDSALYFCASSQDAGSEAFFGQGTRLTVV.

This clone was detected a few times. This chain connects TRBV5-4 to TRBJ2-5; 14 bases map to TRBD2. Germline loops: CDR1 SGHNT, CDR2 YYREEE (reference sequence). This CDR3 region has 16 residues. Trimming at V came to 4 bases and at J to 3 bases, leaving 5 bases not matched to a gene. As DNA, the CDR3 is TGTGCCAGCAGCCGGGGACTAGCGGGAGTTGAAGAGACCCAGTACTTC. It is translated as CASSRGLAGVEETQYF.

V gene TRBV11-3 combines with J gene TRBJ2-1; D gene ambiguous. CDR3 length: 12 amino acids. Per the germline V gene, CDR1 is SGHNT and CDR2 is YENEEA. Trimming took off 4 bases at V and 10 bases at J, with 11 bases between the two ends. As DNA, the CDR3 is TGTGCCAGCAGCTCGCAGACCAGGGAGCAGTTCTTC. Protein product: CASSSQTREQFF.

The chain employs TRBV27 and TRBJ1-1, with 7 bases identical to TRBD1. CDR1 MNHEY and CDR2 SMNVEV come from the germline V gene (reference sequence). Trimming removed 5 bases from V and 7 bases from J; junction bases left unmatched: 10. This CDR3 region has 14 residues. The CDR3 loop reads CASSHKGGSDEAFF. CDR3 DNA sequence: TGTGCCAGCAGTCACAAAGGGGGCAGCGATGAAGCTTTCTTT.

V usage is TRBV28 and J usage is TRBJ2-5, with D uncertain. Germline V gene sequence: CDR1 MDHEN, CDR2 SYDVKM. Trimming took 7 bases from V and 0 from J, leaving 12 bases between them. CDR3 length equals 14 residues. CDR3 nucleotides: TGTGCCAGCATGCCAGGCTTGTACCAAGAGACCCAGTACTTC. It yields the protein CASMPGLYQETQYF.

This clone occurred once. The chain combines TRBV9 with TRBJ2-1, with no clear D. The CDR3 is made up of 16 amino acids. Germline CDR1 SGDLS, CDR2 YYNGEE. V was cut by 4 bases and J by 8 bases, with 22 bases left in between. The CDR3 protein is CASSSNLRAERDEQFF. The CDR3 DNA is TGTGCCAGCAGCTCTAACCTCCGGGCCGAACGCGATGAGCAGTTCTTC.

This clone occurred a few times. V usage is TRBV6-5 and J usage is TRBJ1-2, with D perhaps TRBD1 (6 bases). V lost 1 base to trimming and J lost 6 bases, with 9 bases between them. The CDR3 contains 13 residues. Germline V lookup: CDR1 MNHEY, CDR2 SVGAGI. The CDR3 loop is CASSYLGADGYTF. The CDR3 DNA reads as TGTGCCAGCAGTTACTTGGGGGCCGATGGCTACACCTTC.

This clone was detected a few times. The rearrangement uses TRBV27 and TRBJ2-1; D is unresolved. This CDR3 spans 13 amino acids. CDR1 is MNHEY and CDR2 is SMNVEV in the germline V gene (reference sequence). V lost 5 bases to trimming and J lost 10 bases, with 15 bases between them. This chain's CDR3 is CASSPPVGNEQFF. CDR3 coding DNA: TGTGCCAGCAGTCCGCCCGTTGGCAACGAGCAGTTCTTC.

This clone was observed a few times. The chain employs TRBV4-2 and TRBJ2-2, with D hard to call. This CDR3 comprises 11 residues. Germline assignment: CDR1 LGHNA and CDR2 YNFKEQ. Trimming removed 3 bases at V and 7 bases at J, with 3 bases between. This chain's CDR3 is CASSQGGELFF. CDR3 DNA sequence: TGTGCCAGCAGCCAGGGCGGGGAGCTGTTTTTT.

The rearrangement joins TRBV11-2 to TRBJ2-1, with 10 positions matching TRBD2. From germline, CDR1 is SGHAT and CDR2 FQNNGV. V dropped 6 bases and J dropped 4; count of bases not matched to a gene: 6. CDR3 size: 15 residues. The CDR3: CASRLTSGFYNEQFF. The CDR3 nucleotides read TGTGCCAGCAGGCTGACTAGCGGGTTTTACAATGAGCAGTTCTTC.

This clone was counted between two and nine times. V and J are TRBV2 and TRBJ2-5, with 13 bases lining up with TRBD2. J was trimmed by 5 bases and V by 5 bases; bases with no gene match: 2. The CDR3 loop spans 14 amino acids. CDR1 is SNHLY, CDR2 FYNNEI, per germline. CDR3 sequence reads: CASSPTSGRETQYF. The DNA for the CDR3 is TGTGCCAGCAGTCCGACTAGCGGGAGGGAGACCCAGTACTTC.

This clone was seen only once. The CDR3: CASRDDRGTWDTQYF. DNA of the CDR3: TGTGCCAGCAGGGACGACAGGGGGACATGGGATACGCAGTATTTT. J is TRBJ2-3 and V is TRBV11-2; 9 bases fit TRBD1. V shed 6 bases and J 6 bases; nucleotides not matched to a gene: 10. This CDR3 is 15 amino acids long. Germline CDR1 and CDR2: SGHAT and FQNNGV.

As DNA, the CDR3 is TGTGCCAGCTCACCCGGGGTAGGGGCGTACAATGAGCAGTTCTTC. Protein: CASSPGVGAYNEQFF. The V gene is TRBV18, the J gene TRBJ2-1; D may correspond to TRBD1 or TRBD2 (5 bases each). Trimming took off 3 bases at V and 4 bases at J, with 13 bases between the two ends. The CDR3 is made up of 15 amino acids. The germline CDR1 and CDR2 sequences are KGHSH and LQKENI.

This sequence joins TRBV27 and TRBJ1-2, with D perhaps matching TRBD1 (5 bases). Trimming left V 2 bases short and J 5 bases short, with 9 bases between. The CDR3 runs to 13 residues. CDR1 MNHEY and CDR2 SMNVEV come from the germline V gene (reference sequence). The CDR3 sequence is CASSLQGTYGYTF. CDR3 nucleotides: TGTGCCAGCAGTTTACAGGGAACTTATGGCTACACCTTC.

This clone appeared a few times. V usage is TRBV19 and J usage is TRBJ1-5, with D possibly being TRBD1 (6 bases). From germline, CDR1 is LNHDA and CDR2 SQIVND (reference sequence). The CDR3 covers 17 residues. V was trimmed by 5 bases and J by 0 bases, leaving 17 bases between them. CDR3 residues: CASSGNGGASSNQPQHF. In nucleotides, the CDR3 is TGTGCCAGTAGTGGCAACGGGGGGGCAAGTAGCAATCAGCCCCAGCATTTT. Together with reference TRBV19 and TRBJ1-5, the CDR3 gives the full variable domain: DGGITQSPKYLFRKEGQNVTLSCEQNLNHDAMYWYRQDPGQGLRLIYYSQIVNDFQKGDIAEGYSVSREKKESFPLTVTSAQKNPTAFYLCASSGNGGASSNQPQHFGDGTRLSIL.

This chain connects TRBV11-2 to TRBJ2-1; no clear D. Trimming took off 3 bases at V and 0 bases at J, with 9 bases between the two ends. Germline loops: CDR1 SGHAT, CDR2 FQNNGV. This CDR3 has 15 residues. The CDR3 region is CASSLILVSYNEQFF. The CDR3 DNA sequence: TGTGCCAGCAGCTTGATCCTGGTCTCCTACAATGAGCAGTTCTTC. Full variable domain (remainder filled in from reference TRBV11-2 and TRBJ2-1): EAGVAQSPRYKIIEKRQSVAFWCNPISGHATLYWYQQILGQGPKLLIQFQNNGVVDDSQLPKDRFSAERLKGVDSTLKIQPAKLEDSAVYLCASSLILVSYNEQFFGPGTRLTVL.

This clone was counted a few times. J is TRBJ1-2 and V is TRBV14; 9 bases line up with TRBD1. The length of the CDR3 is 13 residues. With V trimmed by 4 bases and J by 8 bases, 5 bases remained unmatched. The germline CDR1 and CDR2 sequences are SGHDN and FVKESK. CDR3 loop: CASSPQGARGYTF. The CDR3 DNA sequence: TGTGCCAGCAGCCCACAGGGGGCGAGGGGCTACACCTTC.

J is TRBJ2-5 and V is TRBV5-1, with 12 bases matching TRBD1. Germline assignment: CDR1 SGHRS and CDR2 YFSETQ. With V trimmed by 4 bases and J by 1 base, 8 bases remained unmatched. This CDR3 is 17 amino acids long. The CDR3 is CASSRGQGANAQETQYF. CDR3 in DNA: TGCGCCAGCAGCAGGGGACAGGGGGCTAACGCCCAAGAGACCCAGTACTTC.